This T cell receptor beta chain was identified during a study of blood T cells in healthy people across ages. Through a sample-barcoded 5' primer and a J-beta primer mix, a second PCR was run for 7 to 11 cycles. TCRdb passed the 5' RACE reads through MiXCR, listing each CDR3 protein once. The sample carries approximately 690,000 distinct CDR3 sequences, about 53% recorded once. V lost 5 bases, J lost 5 bases, and 17 bases stayed unmatched. This CDR3 contains 19 residues. From germline, CDR1 is SGHRS and CDR2 YFSETQ. V usage is TRBV5-1 and J usage is TRBJ2-1; TRBD1 agrees at 12 bases. Sequencing was performed on blood. This clonotype was sampled from a man between 60 and 70 years old in good health. CDR3 region: CASSAGTGGAGWPNNEQFF. The CDR3 nucleotides read TGCGCCAGCAGTGCTGGGACAGGGGGCGCCGGTTGGCCCAACAATGAGCAGTTCTTC. Variable domain in full (rest from reference TRBV5-1 and TRBJ2-1): KAGVTQTPRYLIKTRGQQVTLSCSPISGHRSVSWYQQTPGQGLQFLFEYFSETQRNKGNFPGRFSGRQFSNSRSEMNVSTLELGDSALYLCASSAGTGGAGWPNNEQFFGPGTRLTVL.